The 21 T cell receptor beta chains below come from one sample, sequenced in a study of Ad26.COV2.S vaccination and SARS-CoV-2 variants. Treatment noted: about 20 received Ad26.COV2.S at low or high dose, single or two shots; several received placebo; per-sample allocation not given. Following the first vaccine or placebo injection, samples were taken on day 63. The table came from immunoSEQ multiplex PCR; TCRdb's copy has only in-frame clones and leaves some out. The sample carries fewer than 900,000 clones, about 90% recorded once. The sequencing here drew on peripheral blood, taken in a trial of Ad26.COV2.S vaccine versus placebo. The source of these receptors is a person aged 18-60 years who received the Ad26.COV2.S COVID-19 vaccine or a placebo.

The V call is TRBV29-1, the J call TRBJ2-1, with TRBD2 matching over 16 bases. The CDR3 contains 14 residues. Trimming removed 7 bases from V and 8 bases from J; junction bases left unmatched: 5. Germline loops: CDR1 SQVTM, CDR2 ANQGSEA. The CDR3 nucleotides are TGCAGCGCCGGGACTAGCGGGGGGGCGGATGAGCAGTTCTTC. Translated, it gives CSAGTSGGADEQFF.

V gene TRBV11-2 combines with J gene TRBJ1-1, with unresolved D. CDR1 is SGHAT and CDR2 is FQNNGV in the germline V gene. This CDR3 is built from 14 residues. Trimming removed 1 base from V and 2 bases from J, with 8 bases in between. CDR3 coding DNA: TGTGCCAGCAGCTTAGGGGCAGCTAACACTGAAGCTTTCTTT. It translates to CASSLGAANTEAFF.

The V and J genes are TRBV5-1 and TRBJ2-4; no firm D call. V was clipped by 0 bases and J by 7 bases, with 8 bases between them. This CDR3 has 13 residues. CDR1 SGHRS and CDR2 YFSETQ come from the germline V gene. Here the CDR3 DNA reads TGCGCCAGCAGCTTGGCTCAGCTGAACATTCAGTACTTC. Protein: CASSLAQLNIQYF.

The CDR3 region has the DNA TGTGCCAGCAGCCTACAGGGTTTTTTGAACACTGAAGCTTTCTTT. Protein product: CASSLQGFLNTEAFF. This chain connects TRBV7-9 to TRBJ1-1; TRBD1 might be the D (6 bases). The V gene lost 5 bases and the J gene lost 0 bases, with 13 bases spanning the gap. The CDR3 contains 15 residues. The germline CDR1 and CDR2 sequences are SEHNR and FQNEAQ (reference sequence).

The J gene is TRBJ2-7, the V gene TRBV11-2; D is possibly TRBD1 (5 bases). The germline CDR1 and CDR2 sequences are SGHAT and FQNNGV. V dropped 0 bases and J dropped 1 base, with 10 bases sitting between them. The CDR3 contains 15 residues. The CDR3 protein is CASSLDSGMSYEQYF. Here the CDR3 DNA reads TGTGCCAGCAGCTTAGATTCAGGGATGTCCTACGAGCAGTACTTC.

This clone appeared once. This chain uses TRBV6-1 with TRBJ2-2; D remains unclear. Germline V gene sequence: CDR1 MNHNS, CDR2 SASEGT. Between the trimmed V and J ends, which lost 2 bases and 2 bases, there was a span of 15 bases. This CDR3 is built from 17 residues. The CDR3 is CASSERGGRSNTGELFF. The CDR3 DNA reads as TGTGCCAGCAGTGAACGCGGCGGCAGGTCCAACACCGGGGAGCTGTTTTTT.

V gene TRBV18 combines with J gene TRBJ2-7, with 9 bases matching TRBD1. CDR3 length: 17 residues. The V gene's germline CDR1 is KGHSH and CDR2 LQKENI. V was clipped by 6 bases and J by 3 bases; unmatched bases: 15. CDR3 nucleotides: TGTGCCAGCTCCCTGACTATGGGACAGGGATTGGGCTACGAGCAGTACTTC. This translates into CASSLTMGQGLGYEQYF.

The chain couples TRBV29-1 to TRBJ1-2, with D tentatively TRBD1 (5 bases). CDR1 SQVTM and CDR2 ANQGSEA come from the germline V gene. The CDR3 loop spans 14 amino acids. Trimming took off 6 bases at V and 6 bases at J, with 20 bases between the two ends. CDR3 protein: CSVSTDTTQNGYTF. CDR3 coding DNA: TGCAGCGTGTCGACAGACACTACACAAAATGGCTACACCTTC.

The CDR3: CASRLAGGSIGELFF. CDR3 in DNA: TGTGCCAGCCGACTAGCGGGGGGAAGTATCGGGGAGCTGTTTTTT. This chain joins TRBV7-2 and TRBJ2-2; TRBD2 aligns across 13 bases. V shed 8 bases and J 7 bases; nucleotides not matched to a gene: 7. The CDR3 runs 15 residues. Germline values: CDR1 SGHTA, CDR2 FQGNSA.

The chain recombines TRBV21-1 with TRBJ2-7. TRBV21-1 is classified as a pseudogene. This CDR3 spans 12 amino acids. DNA of the CDR3: TGTGCCACCCAGGGGACTGGCTACGAGCAGTACTTC. It is translated as CATQGTGYEQYF.

As concerns this clone: Other nucleotide sequences from this sample produce the same CDR3. V usage is TRBV15 and J usage is TRBJ2-1; 8 bases are shared with TRBD2. There are 15 residues in the CDR3. The V and J ends lost 5 bases and 2 bases, in that order; junction bases with no gene match: 5. Germline V gene sequence: CDR1 LNHNV, CDR2 YYDKDF (reference sequence). The CDR3 coding sequence is TGTGCCACCAGCCGCCGGGGGGGTACCTACAATGAGCAGTTCTTC. Translation: CATSRRGGTYNEQFF.

The V and J genes are TRBV3-1 (or the pseudogene TRBV3-2) and TRBJ2-5; TRBD2 aligns across 9 bases. The CDR3 length is 14 residues. Germline V gene data show CDR1 as LGHDT and CDR2 as YNNKEL (reference sequence). Trimming removed 4 bases from V and 2 bases from J; junction bases left unmatched: 2. The CDR3 is CASSRLAAQETQYF. The CDR3 DNA reads as TGTGCCAGCAGCCGACTAGCGGCGCAAGAGACCCAGTACTTC.

Comments on this clone: The same CDR3 also results from other DNA sequences found in this sample. CDR3 sequence: CASSLDGNYGYTF. In DNA, the CDR3 is TGTGCCAGCAGCTTAGACGGTAACTATGGCTACACCTTC. This chain connects TRBV7-9 to TRBJ1-2; D not certain. CDR3 length equals 13 residues. Germline V lookup: CDR1 SEHNR, CDR2 FQNEAQ (reference sequence). V was shortened by 1 base and J by 1 base, with 4 bases between the two germline ends.

This rearrangement joins TRBV14 to TRBJ2-5; TRBD2 matches 7 bases. Germline CDR1 reads SGHDN; CDR2 reads FVKESK. V was clipped by 3 bases and J by 9 bases; unmatched bases: 4. This CDR3 comprises 12 residues. CDR3 coding DNA: TGTGCCAGCAGCCAGGGACTACGGGCCCAGTACTTC. It yields the protein CASSQGLRAQYF.

V usage is TRBV14 and J usage is TRBJ1-6, with D unresolved. Germline V CDR1 and CDR2: SGHDN, FVKESK. The CDR3 is made up of 16 amino acids. The V end was cut by 0 bases, the J end by 12 bases, with 18 bases between. CDR3 sequence: CASSQDSPTRKLPLHF. The CDR3 region has the DNA TGTGCCAGCAGCCAAGATTCCCCCACAAGAAAATTACCCCTCCACTTT.

This rearrangement joins TRBV7-2 to TRBJ2-1; D uncertain. V was pared by 2 bases and J by 5 bases, with 10 bases between. The CDR3 loop spans 14 amino acids. Germline CDR1 is SGHTA and CDR2 is FQGNSA. The CDR3 DNA reads as TGTGCCAGCAGCTTAAGTATAGCAGACAATGAGCAGTTCTTC. Protein: CASSLSIADNEQFF.

The rearrangement joins TRBV2 to TRBJ2-4; 12 bases line up with TRBD2. Germline CDR1 is SNHLY and CDR2 is FYNNEI. The junction had 2 bases not matched to a gene; V was cut back by 4 bases and J by 7 bases. The CDR3 length is 14 residues. The CDR3 here is CASSGTSGMNIQYF. The CDR3 coding sequence is TGTGCCAGCAGTGGGACTAGCGGGATGAACATTCAGTACTTC.

This clone came up a few times. The chain employs TRBV19 and TRBJ1-5; 10 nucleotides match TRBD1. The CDR3 is 16 residues long. After removal of 3 bases from V and 2 bases from J, the junction contained 4 bases not matched to a gene. The germline V gene has CDR1 LNHDA and CDR2 SQIVND (reference sequence). In DNA, the CDR3 is TGTGCCAGTAGTATTGGGGGACAGGGGCGCAATCAGCCCCAGCATTTT. This encodes CASSIGGQGRNQPQHF.

The DNA for the CDR3 is TGTGCCTGGAGTGAGTCCCCCTACAATGAGCAGTTCTTC. Its translation is CAWSESPYNEQFF. The rearrangement uses TRBV30 and TRBJ2-1; D is uncertain. The V gene's germline CDR1 is GTSNPN and CDR2 SVGIG (reference sequence). This CDR3 is 13 amino acids long. Trimming pared 1 base from V and 2 bases from J, leaving 6 bases between.

The CDR3 protein is CASVYHAETQYF. The CDR3 DNA is TGTGCCAGTGTTTACCACGCGGAGACCCAGTACTTC. V gene TRBV2 combines with J gene TRBJ2-5, with D hard to call. The V gene's germline CDR1 is SNHLY and CDR2 FYNNEI. The CDR3 is 12 amino acids. Trimming cost V 9 bases and J 5 bases, with 13 bases left between them. Full variable domain (outside the CDR3, taken from reference TRBV2 and TRBJ2-5): EPEVTQTPSHQVTQMGQEVILRCVPISNHLYFYWYRQILGQKVEFLVSFYNNEISEKSEIFDDQFSVERPDGSNFTLKIRSTKLEDSAMYFCASVYHAETQYFGPGTRLLVL.

This clone was counted between two and nine times. The chain is built from TRBV5-1 and TRBJ2-1; 9 bases agree with TRBD2. The CDR3 sequence is 18 residues long. The J segment lost 6 bases and the V segment lost 4 bases, leaving 17 bases of the junction unmatched. From germline, CDR1 is SGHRS and CDR2 YFSETQ. For the CDR3, the DNA is TGCGCCAGCAGCCCCTTGGCTAGCGGGACAAACGCTCGCAATGAGCAGTTCTTC. Residues: CASSPLASGTNARNEQFF.